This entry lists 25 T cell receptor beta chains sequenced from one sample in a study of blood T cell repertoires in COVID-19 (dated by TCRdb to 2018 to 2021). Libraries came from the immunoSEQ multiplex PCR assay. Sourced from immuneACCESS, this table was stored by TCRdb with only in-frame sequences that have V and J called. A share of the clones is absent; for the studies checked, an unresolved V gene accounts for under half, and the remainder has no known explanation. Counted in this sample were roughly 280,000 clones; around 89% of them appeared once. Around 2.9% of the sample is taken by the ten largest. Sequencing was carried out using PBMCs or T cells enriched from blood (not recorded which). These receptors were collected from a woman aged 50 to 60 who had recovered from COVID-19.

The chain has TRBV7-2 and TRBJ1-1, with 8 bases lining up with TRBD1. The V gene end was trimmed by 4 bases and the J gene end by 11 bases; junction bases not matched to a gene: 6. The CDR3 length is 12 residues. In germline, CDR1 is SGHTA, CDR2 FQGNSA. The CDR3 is CASSWTGSVAFF. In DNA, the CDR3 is TGTGCCAGCAGCTGGACAGGGAGTGTGGCTTTCTTT.

The CDR3 loop reads CASSYRRANYGYTF. The CDR3 coding sequence is TGTGCCAGCAGTTACCGGCGGGCTAACTATGGCTACACCTTC. V usage is TRBV6-5 and J usage is TRBJ1-2, with no clear D. V gave up 2 bases and J gave up 0 bases, with 7 bases separating them. Germline CDR1 reads MNHEY; CDR2 reads SVGAGI. The CDR3 runs to 14 residues.

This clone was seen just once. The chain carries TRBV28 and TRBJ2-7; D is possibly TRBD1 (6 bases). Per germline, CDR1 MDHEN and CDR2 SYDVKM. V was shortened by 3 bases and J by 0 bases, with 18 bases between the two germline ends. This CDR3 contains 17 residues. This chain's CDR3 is CASSFRLYREPSYEQYF. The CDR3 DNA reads TGTGCCAGCAGTTTCCGCCTATACAGGGAGCCCTCCTACGAGCAGTACTTC. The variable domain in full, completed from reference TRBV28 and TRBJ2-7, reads DVKVTQSSRYLVKRTGEKVFLECVQDMDHENMFWYRQDPGLGLRLIYFSYDVKMKEKGDIPEGYSVSREKKERFSLILESASTNQTSMYLCASSFRLYREPSYEQYFGPGTRLTVT.

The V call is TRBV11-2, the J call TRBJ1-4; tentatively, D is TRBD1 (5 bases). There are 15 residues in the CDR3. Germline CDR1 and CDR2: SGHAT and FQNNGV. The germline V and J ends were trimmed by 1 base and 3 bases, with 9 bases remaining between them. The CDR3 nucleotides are TGTGCCAGCAGCTTAGGTTGGGGGGCTAATGAAAAACTGTTTTTT. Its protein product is CASSLGWGANEKLFF. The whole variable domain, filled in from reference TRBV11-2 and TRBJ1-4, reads EAGVAQSPRYKIIEKRQSVAFWCNPISGHATLYWYQQILGQGPKLLIQFQNNGVVDDSQLPKDRFSAERLKGVDSTLKIQPAKLEDSAVYLCASSLGWGANEKLFFGSGTQLSVL.

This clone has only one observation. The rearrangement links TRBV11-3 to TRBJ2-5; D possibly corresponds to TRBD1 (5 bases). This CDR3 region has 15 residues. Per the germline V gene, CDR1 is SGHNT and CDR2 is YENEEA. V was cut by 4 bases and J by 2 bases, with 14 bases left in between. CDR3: CASSSGAPLQETQYF. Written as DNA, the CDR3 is TGTGCCAGCAGCTCTGGGGCCCCCTTACAAGAGACCCAGTACTTC.

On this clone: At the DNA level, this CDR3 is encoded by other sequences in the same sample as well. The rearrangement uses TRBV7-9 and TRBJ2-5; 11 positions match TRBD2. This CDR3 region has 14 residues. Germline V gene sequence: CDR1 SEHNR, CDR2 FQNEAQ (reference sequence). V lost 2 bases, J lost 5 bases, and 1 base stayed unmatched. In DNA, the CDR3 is TGTGCCAGCAGCTTACTAGCGGGGGGTGAGACCCAGTACTTC. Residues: CASSLLAGGETQYF. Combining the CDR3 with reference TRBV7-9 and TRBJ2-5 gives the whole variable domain DTGVSQNPRHKITKRGQNVTFRCDPISEHNRLYWYRQTLGQGPEFLTYFQNEAQLEKSRLLSDRFSAERPKGSFSTLEIQRTEQGDSAMYLCASSLLAGGETQYFGPGTRLLVL.

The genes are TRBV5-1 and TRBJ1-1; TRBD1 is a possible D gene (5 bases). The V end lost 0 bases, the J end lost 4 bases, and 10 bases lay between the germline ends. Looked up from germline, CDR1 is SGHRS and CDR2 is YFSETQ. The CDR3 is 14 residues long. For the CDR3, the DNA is TGCGCCAGCAGCTTGGCCGGGGGTGGCACTGAAGCTTTCTTT. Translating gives CASSLAGGGTEAFF.

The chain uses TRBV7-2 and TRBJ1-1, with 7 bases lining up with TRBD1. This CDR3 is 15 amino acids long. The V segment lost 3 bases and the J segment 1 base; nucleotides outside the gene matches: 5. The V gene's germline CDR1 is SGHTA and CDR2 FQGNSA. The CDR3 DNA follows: TGTGCCAGCAGCTTTCGACAGGGCGGGAACACTGAAGCTTTCTTT. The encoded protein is CASSFRQGGNTEAFF.

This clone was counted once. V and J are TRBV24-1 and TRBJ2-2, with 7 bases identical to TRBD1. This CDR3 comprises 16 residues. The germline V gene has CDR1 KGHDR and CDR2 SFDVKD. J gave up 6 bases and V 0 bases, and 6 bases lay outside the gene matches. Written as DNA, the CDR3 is TGTGCCACCAGTGATTTGCAGGGGGTCCGGTCCGGGGAGCTGTTTTTT. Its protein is CATSDLQGVRSGELFF.

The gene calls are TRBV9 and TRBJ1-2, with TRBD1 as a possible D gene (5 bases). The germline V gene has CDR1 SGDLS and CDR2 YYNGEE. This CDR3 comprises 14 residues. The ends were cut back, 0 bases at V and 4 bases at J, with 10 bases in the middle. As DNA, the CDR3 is TGTGCCAGCAGCGTAGATATCCAGGGCTATGGCTACACCTTC. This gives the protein CASSVDIQGYGYTF.

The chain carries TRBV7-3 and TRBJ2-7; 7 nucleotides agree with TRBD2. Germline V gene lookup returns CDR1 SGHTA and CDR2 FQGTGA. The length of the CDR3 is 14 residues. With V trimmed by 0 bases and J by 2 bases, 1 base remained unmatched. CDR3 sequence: CASSLTAGPYEQYF. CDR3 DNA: TGTGCCAGCAGCTTAACAGCGGGGCCCTACGAGCAGTACTTC.

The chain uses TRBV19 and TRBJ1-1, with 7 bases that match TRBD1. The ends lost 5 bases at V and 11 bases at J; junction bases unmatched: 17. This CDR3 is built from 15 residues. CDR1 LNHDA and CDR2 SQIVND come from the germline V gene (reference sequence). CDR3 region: CASSPQQGLKTVAFF. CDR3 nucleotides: TGTGCCAGTAGTCCCCAACAGGGGCTGAAGACGGTCGCTTTCTTT.

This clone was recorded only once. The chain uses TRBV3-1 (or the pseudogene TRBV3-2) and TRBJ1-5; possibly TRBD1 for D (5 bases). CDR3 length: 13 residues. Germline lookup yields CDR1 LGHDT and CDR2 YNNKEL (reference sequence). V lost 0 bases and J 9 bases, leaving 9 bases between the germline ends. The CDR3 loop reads CASSQDRTWPQHF. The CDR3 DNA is TGTGCCAGCAGCCAAGACAGGACATGGCCCCAGCATTTT.

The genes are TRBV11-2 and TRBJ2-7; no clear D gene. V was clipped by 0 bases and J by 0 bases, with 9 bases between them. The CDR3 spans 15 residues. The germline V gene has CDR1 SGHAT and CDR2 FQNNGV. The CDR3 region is CASSLDVSASYEQYF. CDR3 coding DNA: TGTGCCAGCAGCTTAGACGTCAGTGCCTCCTACGAGCAGTACTTC.

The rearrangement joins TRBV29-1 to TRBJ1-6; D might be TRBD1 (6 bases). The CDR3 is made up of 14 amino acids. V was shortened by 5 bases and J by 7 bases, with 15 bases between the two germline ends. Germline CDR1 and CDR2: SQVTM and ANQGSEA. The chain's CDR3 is CSVQGGGRNSPLHF. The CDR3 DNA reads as TGCAGCGTTCAAGGGGGGGGGCGGAATTCACCCCTCCACTTT.

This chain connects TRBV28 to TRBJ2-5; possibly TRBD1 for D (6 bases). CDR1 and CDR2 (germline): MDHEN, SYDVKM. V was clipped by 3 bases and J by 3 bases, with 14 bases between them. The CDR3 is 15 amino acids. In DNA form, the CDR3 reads TGTGCCAGCAGTTTCCCGCAGGGGTGGAAAGAGACCCAGTACTTC. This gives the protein CASSFPQGWKETQYF. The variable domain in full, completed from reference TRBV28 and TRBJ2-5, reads DVKVTQSSRYLVKRTGEKVFLECVQDMDHENMFWYRQDPGLGLRLIYFSYDVKMKEKGDIPEGYSVSREKKERFSLILESASTNQTSMYLCASSFPQGWKETQYFGPGTRLLVL.

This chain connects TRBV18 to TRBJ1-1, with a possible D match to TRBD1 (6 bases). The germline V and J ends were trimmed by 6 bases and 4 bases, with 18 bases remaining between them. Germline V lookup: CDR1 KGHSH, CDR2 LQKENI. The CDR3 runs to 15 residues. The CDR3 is CASSARGGVATEAFF. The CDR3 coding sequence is TGTGCCAGCTCCGCCAGGGGAGGGGTCGCCACTGAAGCTTTCTTT.

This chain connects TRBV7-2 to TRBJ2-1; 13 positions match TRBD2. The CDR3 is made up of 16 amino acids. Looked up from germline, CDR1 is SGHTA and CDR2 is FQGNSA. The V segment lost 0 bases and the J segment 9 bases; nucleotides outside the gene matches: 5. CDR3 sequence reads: CASSLAGTSGTPEQFF. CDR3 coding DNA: TGTGCCAGCAGCTTAGCCGGGACTAGCGGGACCCCTGAGCAGTTCTTC.

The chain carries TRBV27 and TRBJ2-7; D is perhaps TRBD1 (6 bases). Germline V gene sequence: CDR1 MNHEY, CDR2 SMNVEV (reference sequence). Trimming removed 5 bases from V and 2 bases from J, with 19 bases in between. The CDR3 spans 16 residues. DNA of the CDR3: TGTGCCAGCAGTCCAAAAGGGAACCGGGACACCTACGAGCAGTACTTC. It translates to CASSPKGNRDTYEQYF.

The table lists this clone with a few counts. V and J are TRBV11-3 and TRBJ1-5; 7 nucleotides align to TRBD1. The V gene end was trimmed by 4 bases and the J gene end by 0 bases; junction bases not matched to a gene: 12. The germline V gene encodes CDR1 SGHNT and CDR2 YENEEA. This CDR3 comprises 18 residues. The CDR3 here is CASSSYRGSGYSNQPQHF. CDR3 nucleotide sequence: TGTGCCAGCAGCTCTTACAGGGGCTCGGGGTATAGCAATCAGCCCCAGCATTTT.

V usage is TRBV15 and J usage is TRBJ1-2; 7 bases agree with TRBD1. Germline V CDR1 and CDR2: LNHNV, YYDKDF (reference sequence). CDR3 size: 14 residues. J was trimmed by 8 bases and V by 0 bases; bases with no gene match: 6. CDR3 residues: CATSRERGLEGYTF. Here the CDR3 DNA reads TGTGCCACCAGCAGAGAGAGGGGGCTAGAGGGCTACACCTTC. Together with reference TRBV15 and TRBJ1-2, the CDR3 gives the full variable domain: DAMVIQNPRYQVTQFGKPVTLSCSQTLNHNVMYWYQQKSSQAPKLLFHYYDKDFNNEADTPDNFQSRRPNTSFCFLDIRSPGLGDTAMYLCATSRERGLEGYTFGSGTRLTVV.

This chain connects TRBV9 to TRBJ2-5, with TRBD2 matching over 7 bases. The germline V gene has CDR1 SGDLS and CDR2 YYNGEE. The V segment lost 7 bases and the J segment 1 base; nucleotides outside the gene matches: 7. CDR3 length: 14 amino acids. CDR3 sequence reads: CASSRAGAQETQYF. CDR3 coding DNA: TGTGCCAGCTCTAGGGCGGGAGCCCAAGAGACCCAGTACTTC.

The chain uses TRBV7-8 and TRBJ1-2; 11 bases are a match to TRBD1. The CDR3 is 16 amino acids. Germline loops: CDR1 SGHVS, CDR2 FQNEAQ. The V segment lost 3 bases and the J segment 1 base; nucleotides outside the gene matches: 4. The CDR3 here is CASSLRTGGNNYGYTF. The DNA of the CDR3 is TGTGCCAGCAGCTTGAGGACAGGGGGCAATAACTATGGCTACACCTTC.

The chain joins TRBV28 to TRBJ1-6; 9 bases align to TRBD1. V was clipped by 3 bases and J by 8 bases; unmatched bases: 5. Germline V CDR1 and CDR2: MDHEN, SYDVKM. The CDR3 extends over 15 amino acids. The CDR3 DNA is TGTGCCAGCAGTTTCTCGGGACAGGGAGATTCACCCCTCCACTTT. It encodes CASSFSGQGDSPLHF.

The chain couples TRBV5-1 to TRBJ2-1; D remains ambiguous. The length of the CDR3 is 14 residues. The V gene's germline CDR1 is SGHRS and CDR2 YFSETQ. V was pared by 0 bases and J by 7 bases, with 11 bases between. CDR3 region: CASSLGARRNEQFF. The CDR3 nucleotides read TGCGCCAGCAGCTTGGGGGCGCGAAGAAATGAGCAGTTCTTC.